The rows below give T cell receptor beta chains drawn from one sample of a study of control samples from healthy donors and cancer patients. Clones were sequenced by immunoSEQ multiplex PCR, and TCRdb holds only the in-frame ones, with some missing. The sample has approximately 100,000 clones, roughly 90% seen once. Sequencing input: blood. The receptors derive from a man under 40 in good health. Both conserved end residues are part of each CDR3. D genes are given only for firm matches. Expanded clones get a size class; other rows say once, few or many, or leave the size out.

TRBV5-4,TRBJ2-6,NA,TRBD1,CASSLGGSANWLSGANVLTF,TGTGCCAGCAGCCTAGGGGGCAGCGCGAACTGGCTCTCTGGGGCCAACGTCCTGACTTTC
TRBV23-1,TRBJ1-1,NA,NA,CASSLPCSTEAFF,TGCGCCAGCAGTCTCCCGTGCAGCACTGAAGCTTTCTTT
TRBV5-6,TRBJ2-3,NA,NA,CASSSLSLVADTQYF,TGTGCCAGCAGCTCTCTTAGTTTAGTGGCAGATACGCAGTATTTT
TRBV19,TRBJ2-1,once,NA,CASSIIWGDNEQFF,TGTGCCAGTAGTATTATTTGGGGTGACAATGAGCAGTTCTTC
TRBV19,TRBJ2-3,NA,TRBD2,CASSSGGSTDTQYF,TGTGCCAGTAGTAGCGGGGGTAGCACAGATACGCAGTATTTT
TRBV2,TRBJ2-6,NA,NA,CASSKDISGANVLTF,TGTGCCAGCAGCAAAGACATCTCTGGGGCCAACGTCCTGACTTTC
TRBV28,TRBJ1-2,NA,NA,CASSFRDGYTF,TGTGCCAGCAGTTTTAGAGATGGCTACACCTTC
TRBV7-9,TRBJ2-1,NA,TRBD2,CASSQGLAGVSYNEQFF,TGTGCCAGCAGCCAAGGACTAGCGGGGGTCTCCTACAATGAGCAGTTCTTC
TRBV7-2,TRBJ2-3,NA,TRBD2,CASSLGLAADTQYF,TGTGCCAGCAGCTTGGGACTAGCCGCAGATACGCAGTATTTT
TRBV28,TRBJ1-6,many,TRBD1,CASRSTGKGGSPLHF,TGTGCCAGCAGATCGACAGGGAAGGGGGGTTCACCCCTCCACTTT
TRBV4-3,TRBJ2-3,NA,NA,CASSQDGLARGDTQYF,TGCGCCAGCAGCCAAGATGGTCTAGCGCGAGGAGATACACAGTATTTT
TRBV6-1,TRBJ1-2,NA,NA,CASSEGGGISYGYTF,TGTGCCAGCAGTGAAGGCGGGGGGATATCCTATGGCTACACCTTC
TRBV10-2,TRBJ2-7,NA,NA,CASSESTGYEQYF,TGCGCCAGCAGTGAGTCGACTGGCTACGAGCAGTACTTC
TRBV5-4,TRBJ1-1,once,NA,CASSFGTPNTEAFF,TGTGCCAGCAGCTTTGGCACACCGAACACTGAAGCTTTCTTT
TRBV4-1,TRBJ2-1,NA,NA,CASSQAPDFQNHEQFF,TGCGCCAGCAGCCAAGCCCCGGACTTCCAGAACCATGAGCAGTTCTTC
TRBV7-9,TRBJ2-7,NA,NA,CASSTRVGGDEQYF,TGTGCCAGCAGCACAAGGGTAGGGGGAGACGAGCAGTACTTC
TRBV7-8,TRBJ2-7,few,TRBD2,CASSLGGGSPYEQYF,TGTGCCAGCAGCTTAGGGGGGGGAAGCCCCTACGAGCAGTACTTC
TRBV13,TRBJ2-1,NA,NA,CASSLGNEQFF,TGTGCCAGCAGCTTAGGCAATGAGCAGTTCTTC
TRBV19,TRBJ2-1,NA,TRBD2,CASSREREMDEQFF,TGTGCCAGTAGTAGAGAGCGGGAGATGGATGAGCAGTTCTTC
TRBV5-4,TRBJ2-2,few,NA,CASSSHERSRYTGELFF,TGTGCCAGCAGCTCCCACGAGCGGTCTAGGTACACCGGGGAGCTGTTTTTT
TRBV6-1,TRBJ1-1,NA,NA,CASSEAPGAEAFF,TGTGCCAGCAGTGAAGCCCCTGGGGCTGAAGCTTTCTTT
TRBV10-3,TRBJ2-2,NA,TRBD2,CAISEQLSGGSGELFF,TGTGCCATCAGTGAGCAGCTCTCGGGAGGGTCCGGGGAGCTGTTTTTT
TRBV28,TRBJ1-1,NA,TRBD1,CASSFTPAQGARTEAFF,TGTGCCAGCAGTTTCACTCCCGCGCAGGGGGCGCGTACTGAAGCTTTCTTT
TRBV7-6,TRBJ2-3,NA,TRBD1,CASSGHRDRGPDTQYF,TGTGCCAGCAGCGGACACCGGGACAGGGGGCCAGATACGCAGTATTTT
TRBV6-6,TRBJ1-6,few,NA,CASSTGFSSYNSPLHF,TGTGCCAGCAGCACCGGGTTCAGCTCCTATAATTCACCCCTCCACTTT
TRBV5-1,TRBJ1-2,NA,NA,CASSFLQNNYGYTF,TGCGCCAGCAGCTTTCTTCAGAATAACTATGGCTACACCTTC
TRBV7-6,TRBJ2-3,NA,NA,CASSSTFGGAQTDTQYF,TGTGCCAGCAGCTCTACCTTTGGGGGGGCTCAGACAGATACGCAGTATTTT
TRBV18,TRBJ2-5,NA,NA,CASSPPGRLIQETQYF,TGTGCCAGCTCACCACCGGGACGGTTGATCCAAGAGACCCAGTACTTC
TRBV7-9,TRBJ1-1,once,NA,CASSSRGDTEAFF,TGTGCCAGCAGCTCGCGGGGAGACACTGAAGCTTTCTTT
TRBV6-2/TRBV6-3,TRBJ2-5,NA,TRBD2,CASSREGRETQYF,TGTGCCAGCAGCCGGGAGGGCCGGGAGACCCAGTACTTC
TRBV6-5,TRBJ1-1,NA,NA,CAIDRLNTEAFF,TGTGCCATCGACAGGTTGAACACTGAAGCTTTCTTT
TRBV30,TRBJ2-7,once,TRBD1,CAWDSGTGYEQYF,TGTGCCTGGGATTCCGGGACAGGGTACGAGCAGTACTTC
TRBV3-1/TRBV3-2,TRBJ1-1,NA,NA,CASSQQGLSTEAFF,TGTGCCAGCAGCCAACAGGGGTTGAGCACTGAAGCTTTCTTT
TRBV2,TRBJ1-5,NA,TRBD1,CASKGQVNQPQHF,TGTGCCAGCAAAGGACAGGTCAATCAGCCCCAGCATTTT
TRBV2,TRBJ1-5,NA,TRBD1,CASRGTGGDSQPQHF,TGTGCCAGCAGAGGCACAGGGGGCGATAGTCAGCCCCAGCATTTT
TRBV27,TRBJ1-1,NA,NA,CASSLRAGANTEAFF,TGTGCCAGCAGTTTACGCGCGGGGGCGAACACTGAAGCTTTCTTT
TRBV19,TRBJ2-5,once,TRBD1,CASSIGGQGQETQYF,TGTGCCAGTAGTATAGGGGGACAGGGACAAGAGACCCAGTACTTC
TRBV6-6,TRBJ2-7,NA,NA,CASSFKGSEQYF,TGTGCCAGCAGTTTTAAGGGTTCCGAGCAGTACTTC
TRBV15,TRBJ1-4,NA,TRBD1,CATSSNSGQGRGKLFF,TGTGCCACCAGCAGCAATTCTGGACAGGGTCGAGGAAAACTGTTTTTT
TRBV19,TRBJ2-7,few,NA,CASSIVMGDYEQYF,TGTGCCAGTAGTATAGTTATGGGGGACTACGAGCAGTACTTC
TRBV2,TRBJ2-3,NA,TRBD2,CASSKRGTSGTDTQYF,TGTGCCAGCTCTAAGAGGGGGACTAGCGGCACAGATACGCAGTATTTT
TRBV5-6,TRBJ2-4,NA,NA,CASSYDRAKNIQYF,TGTGCCAGCAGCTACGACAGGGCCAAAAACATTCAGTACTTC
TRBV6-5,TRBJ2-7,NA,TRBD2,CASSIGTSAYEQYF,TGTGCCAGCAGCATCGGGACTAGCGCCTACGAGCAGTACTTC
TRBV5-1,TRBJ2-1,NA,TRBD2,CASSNGTSAYNEQFF,TGCGCCAGCAGCAACGGGACTAGCGCTTACAATGAGCAGTTCTTC
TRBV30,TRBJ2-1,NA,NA,CAWSDGRNNEQFF,TGTGCCTGGAGTGACGGACGGAACAATGAGCAGTTCTTC
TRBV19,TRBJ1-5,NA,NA,CASRDSGKPQHF,TGTGCCAGCCGGGATTCTGGTAAGCCCCAGCATTTT
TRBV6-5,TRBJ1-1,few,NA,CATRDSVTEAFF,TGTGCCACCAGGGACTCGGTCACTGAAGCTTTCTTT
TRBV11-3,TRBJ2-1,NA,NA,CASSLGGTGGHNEQFF,TGTGCCAGCAGCTTAGGAGGGACGGGCGGGCACAATGAGCAGTTCTTC
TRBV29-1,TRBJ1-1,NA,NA,CSVVLPTGLTEAFF,TGCAGCGTTGTATTGCCTACAGGGCTCACTGAAGCTTTCTTT
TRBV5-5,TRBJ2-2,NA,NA,CASSFGTANTGELFF,TGTGCCAGCAGCTTCGGGACCGCAAACACCGGGGAGCTGTTTTTT
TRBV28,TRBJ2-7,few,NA,CASSLGDEQYF,TGTGCCAGCAGTCTAGGAGACGAGCAGTACTTC
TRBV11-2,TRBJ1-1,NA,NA,CAGSLSRREAFF,TGTGCCGGCAGCTTAAGCAGAAGGGAGGCTTTCTTT
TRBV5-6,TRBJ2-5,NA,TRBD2,CASSSQGTSGNQYF,TGTGCCAGCAGCTCCCAGGGGACTAGCGGGAACCAGTACTTC